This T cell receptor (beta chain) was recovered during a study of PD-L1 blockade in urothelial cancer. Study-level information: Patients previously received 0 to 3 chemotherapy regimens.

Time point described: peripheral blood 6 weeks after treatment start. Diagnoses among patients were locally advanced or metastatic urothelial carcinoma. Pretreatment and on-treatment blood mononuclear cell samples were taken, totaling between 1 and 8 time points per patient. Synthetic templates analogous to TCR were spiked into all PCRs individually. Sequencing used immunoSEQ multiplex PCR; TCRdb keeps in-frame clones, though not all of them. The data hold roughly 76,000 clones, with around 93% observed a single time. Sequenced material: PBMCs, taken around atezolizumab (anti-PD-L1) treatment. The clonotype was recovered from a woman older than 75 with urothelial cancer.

CDR3 protein: CASTLTSGMNTGELFF. CDR3 sequence (DNA): TGTGCCAGCACCCTGACTAGCGGGATGAACACCGGGGAGCTGTTTTTT. The rearrangement joins TRBV28 to TRBJ2-2, with TRBD2 matching over 11 bases. CDR1 is MDHEN, CDR2 SYDVKM, per germline. V shed 7 bases and J 1 base; nucleotides not matched to a gene: 5. The CDR3 covers 16 residues.